These T cell receptor beta chains were read from a single sample in a study of T cell responses to AZD1222 COVID-19 vaccine. Method: immunoSEQ multiplex PCR; TCRdb's copy keeps in-frame clones and lacks some. The sample includes roughly 56,000 clones, 80% to 90% of them seen just once. The sequenced sample was peripheral blood, obtained on day 0 of AZD1222 vaccination. Receptor source: an adult in good health. Each CDR3 is given with its conserved first and last residue. Fields, in order: D gene, J gene, V gene, clone size, CDR3 DNA, CDR3 protein. The D gene is left open where the match is weak. Where a row states a size, it is once, few, many or the class of an expanded clone; other rows omit it.

D gene: -; J gene: TRBJ2-7; V gene: TRBV28; clone size: -; CDR3 DNA: TGTGCCAGCACGCGGGGTGGCGGGATTCCCTACGAGCAGTACTTC; CDR3 protein: CASTRGGGIPYEQYF
D gene: -; J gene: TRBJ1-5; V gene: TRBV10-3; clone size: -; CDR3 DNA: TGTGCCATCAGTGAGAGACTAGGCAATCAGCCCCAGCATTTT; CDR3 protein: CAISERLGNQPQHF
D gene: -; J gene: TRBJ1-1; V gene: TRBV28; clone size: -; CDR3 DNA: TGTGCCAGCAGTACCCCGCGGGGGGGCGAGAACACTGAAGCTTTCTTT; CDR3 protein: CASSTPRGGENTEAFF
D gene: -; J gene: TRBJ2-5; V gene: TRBV15; clone size: -; CDR3 DNA: TGTGCCACCAGCAGGGCGGGGGCAAGGGGTCGAGAGACCCAGTACTTC; CDR3 protein: CATSRAGARGRETQYF
D gene: -; J gene: TRBJ1-4; V gene: TRBV24-1; clone size: -; CDR3 DNA: TGTGCCACCAGTGCGGAGGGTCCCAATGAAAAACTGTTTTTT; CDR3 protein: CATSAEGPNEKLFF
D gene: -; J gene: TRBJ1-1; V gene: TRBV6-5; clone size: medium-sized; CDR3 DNA: TGTGCCAGCAGTTACGGGGGCACTGAAGCTTTCTTT; CDR3 protein: CASSYGGTEAFF
D gene: TRBD1; J gene: TRBJ1-6; V gene: TRBV9; clone size: -; CDR3 DNA: TGTGCCAGCAGCATGAGGACAGGTGATAATTCACCCCTCCACTTT; CDR3 protein: CASSMRTGDNSPLHF
D gene: -; J gene: TRBJ2-1; V gene: TRBV5-4; clone size: -; CDR3 DNA: TGTGCCAGCAGCTTGGGCCCACTAGCTGGATGGGATGAGCAGTTCTTC; CDR3 protein: CASSLGPLAGWDEQFF
D gene: -; J gene: TRBJ2-4; V gene: TRBV6-5; clone size: -; CDR3 DNA: TGTGCCAGCAGCGGGACACTAGCCAAAAACATTCAGTACTTC; CDR3 protein: CASSGTLAKNIQYF
D gene: TRBD1; J gene: TRBJ1-4; V gene: TRBV5-1; clone size: -; CDR3 DNA: TGCGCCAGCAGCTCCAATCCGGGACAGGCTAATGAAAAACTGTTTTTT; CDR3 protein: CASSSNPGQANEKLFF
D gene: -; J gene: TRBJ1-5; V gene: TRBV6-5; clone size: -; CDR3 DNA: TGTGCCAGCATGATTCAAGGTCATCAGCCCCAGCATTTT; CDR3 protein: CASMIQGHQPQHF
D gene: -; J gene: TRBJ1-5; V gene: TRBV7-9; clone size: -; CDR3 DNA: TGTGCCAGCAGCTCCACAGGGACGAAACAGCCCCAGCATTTT; CDR3 protein: CASSSTGTKQPQHF
D gene: -; J gene: TRBJ2-3; V gene: TRBV5-1; clone size: once; CDR3 DNA: TGCGCCAGCAGCTTGGACAACACAGATACGCAGTATTTT; CDR3 protein: CASSLDNTDTQYF
D gene: -; J gene: TRBJ1-2; V gene: TRBV3-1/TRBV3-2; clone size: -; CDR3 DNA: TGTGCCAGCAGCCAAGATCTGGCCAGACACTTCTATGGCTACACCTTC; CDR3 protein: CASSQDLARHFYGYTF
D gene: -; J gene: TRBJ1-5; V gene: TRBV10-1; clone size: -; CDR3 DNA: TGCGCCAGCAGTGAGATGGGCAATCAGCCCCAGCATTTT; CDR3 protein: CASSEMGNQPQHF
D gene: TRBD1; J gene: TRBJ2-2; V gene: TRBV2; clone size: -; CDR3 DNA: TGTGCCAGCAGGGACAGGTCTTACACCGGGGAGCTGTTTTTT; CDR3 protein: CASRDRSYTGELFF
D gene: -; J gene: TRBJ2-3; V gene: TRBV15; clone size: -; CDR3 DNA: TGTGCCACCAGCAGGGACCTCGGCACAGATACGCAGTATTTT; CDR3 protein: CATSRDLGTDTQYF
D gene: -; J gene: TRBJ2-1; V gene: TRBV29-1; clone size: few; CDR3 DNA: TGCAGCGTTGATTTGGGCTACAATGAGCAGTTCTTC; CDR3 protein: CSVDLGYNEQFF
D gene: -; J gene: TRBJ1-6; V gene: TRBV10-3; clone size: -; CDR3 DNA: TGTGCCATCAACCTACGGACCCGGGTAGGTAATTCACCCCTCCACTTT; CDR3 protein: CAINLRTRVGNSPLHF
D gene: TRBD1; J gene: TRBJ2-3; V gene: TRBV13; clone size: -; CDR3 DNA: TGTGCCAGTAGCCCAGGGGGTTACACGGGCACAGATACGCAGTATTTT; CDR3 protein: CASSPGGYTGTDTQYF
D gene: -; J gene: TRBJ1-1; V gene: TRBV27; clone size: -; CDR3 DNA: TGTGCCAGCACCTCTTGGCCGCGGGACAAGAGGGAAAACACTGAAGCTTTCTTT; CDR3 protein: CASTSWPRDKRENTEAFF
D gene: -; J gene: TRBJ1-5; V gene: TRBV6-1; clone size: -; CDR3 DNA: TGTGCCAGCAGTGAGGTTCCCAATCAGCCCCAGCATTTT; CDR3 protein: CASSEVPNQPQHF
D gene: -; J gene: TRBJ1-1; V gene: TRBV18; clone size: -; CDR3 DNA: TGTGCCAGCTCTCGCTCGGCTGGGGTGAACACTGAAGCTTTCTTT; CDR3 protein: CASSRSAGVNTEAFF
D gene: -; J gene: TRBJ1-1; V gene: TRBV7-9; clone size: -; CDR3 DNA: TGTGCCAGCAGCCCCTCGGTTCAGAACACTGAAGCTTTCTTT; CDR3 protein: CASSPSVQNTEAFF
D gene: TRBD2; J gene: TRBJ2-3; V gene: TRBV9; clone size: few; CDR3 DNA: TGTGCCAGCAGCGTCAGCGGGGGGGCCGGGGATACGCAGTATTTT; CDR3 protein: CASSVSGGAGDTQYF
D gene: -; J gene: TRBJ1-1; V gene: TRBV25-1; clone size: -; CDR3 DNA: TGTGCCAGCAGTGAATATCGGGCCAAGGGGGACACTGAAGCTTTCTTT; CDR3 protein: CASSEYRAKGDTEAFF
D gene: -; J gene: TRBJ2-3; V gene: TRBV14; clone size: -; CDR3 DNA: TGTGCCAGCAGCCCTGAAGTCGGCCCAACGATGGATACGCAGTATTTT; CDR3 protein: CASSPEVGPTMDTQYF
D gene: -; J gene: TRBJ1-5; V gene: TRBV2; clone size: -; CDR3 DNA: TGTGCCAGCAGTGGGCTACAGTTAGGGGCCAAGGAGCCCCAGCATTTT; CDR3 protein: CASSGLQLGAKEPQHF
D gene: TRBD1; J gene: TRBJ2-7; V gene: TRBV6-2/TRBV6-3; clone size: -; CDR3 DNA: TGTGCCAGCAGTCCGGGACAGGATTACGAGCAGTACTTC; CDR3 protein: CASSPGQDYEQYF
D gene: -; J gene: TRBJ2-3; V gene: TRBV7-9; clone size: -; CDR3 DNA: TGTGCCAGCAGCTTCCAGGGGAGCACAGATACGCAGTATTTT; CDR3 protein: CASSFQGSTDTQYF
D gene: -; J gene: TRBJ1-2; V gene: TRBV29-1; clone size: -; CDR3 DNA: TGCAGCGCCTATATGTACTATGGCTACACCTTC; CDR3 protein: CSAYMYYGYTF
D gene: -; J gene: TRBJ2-7; V gene: TRBV21-1; clone size: -; CDR3 DNA: TGTGCCAGCAGCAAAGGGACCTCCTACGAGCAGTACTTC; CDR3 protein: CASSKGTSYEQYF
D gene: -; J gene: TRBJ1-3; V gene: TRBV5-6; clone size: -; CDR3 DNA: TGTGCCAGCAGCTTAGGGAGCTCTGGAAACACCATATATTTT; CDR3 protein: CASSLGSSGNTIYF
D gene: TRBD1; J gene: TRBJ1-2; V gene: TRBV6-5; clone size: -; CDR3 DNA: TGTGCCAGCAGTATCGGACAGGTTAACTATGGCTACACCTTC; CDR3 protein: CASSIGQVNYGYTF
D gene: -; J gene: TRBJ1-4; V gene: TRBV6-1; clone size: -; CDR3 DNA: TGTGCCAGCAGTGAGGGGGAGACCGGATTAAGTGAAAAACTGTTTTTT; CDR3 protein: CASSEGETGLSEKLFF
D gene: TRBD1; J gene: TRBJ1-1; V gene: TRBV5-1; clone size: -; CDR3 DNA: TGCGCCAGCAGCTTGTCAACAGGGGGCAACACTGAAGCTTTCTTT; CDR3 protein: CASSLSTGGNTEAFF
D gene: -; J gene: TRBJ1-2; V gene: TRBV11-2; clone size: few; CDR3 DNA: TGTGCCAGCAGCTTAGGTGGGACCCGGTATGGCTACACCTTC; CDR3 protein: CASSLGGTRYGYTF
D gene: TRBD2; J gene: TRBJ2-3; V gene: TRBV19; clone size: -; CDR3 DNA: TGTGCCAGTAGTATGTATGCTAGCGGGGGGGGTACGGTGTCAGATACGCAGTATTTT; CDR3 protein: CASSMYASGGGTVSDTQYF
D gene: -; J gene: TRBJ2-3; V gene: TRBV5-1; clone size: once; CDR3 DNA: TGCGCCAGCAGCTTAACTAGCACAGATACGCAGTATTTT; CDR3 protein: CASSLTSTDTQYF
D gene: -; J gene: TRBJ2-3; V gene: TRBV6-5; clone size: -; CDR3 DNA: TGTGCCAGCAGGGGGATTGGAGGGTCAGATACGCAGTATTTT; CDR3 protein: CASRGIGGSDTQYF
D gene: TRBD1; J gene: TRBJ1-1; V gene: TRBV6-5; clone size: -; CDR3 DNA: TGTGCCAGCAGACAGGGGTGGGGCACTGAAGCTTTCTTT; CDR3 protein: CASRQGWGTEAFF
D gene: TRBD1; J gene: TRBJ2-1; V gene: TRBV15; clone size: -; CDR3 DNA: TGTGCCACCTCCCGGGGACAGCTGAACAATGAGCAGTTCTTC; CDR3 protein: CATSRGQLNNEQFF
D gene: TRBD1; J gene: TRBJ2-5; V gene: TRBV5-5; clone size: -; CDR3 DNA: TGTGCCAGCAGCAAGACAGGGTACCAAGAGACCCAGTACTTC; CDR3 protein: CASSKTGYQETQYF
D gene: -; J gene: TRBJ1-2; V gene: TRBV9; clone size: -; CDR3 DNA: TGTGCCAGCAGCCTCGACGTGAGGGGCTACACCTTC; CDR3 protein: CASSLDVRGYTF
D gene: -; J gene: TRBJ2-7; V gene: TRBV6-5; clone size: -; CDR3 DNA: TGTGCCAGCAGTTCCCCGACCATCACCTACGAGCAGTACTTC; CDR3 protein: CASSSPTITYEQYF
D gene: TRBD2; J gene: TRBJ2-4; V gene: TRBV5-4; clone size: -; CDR3 DNA: TGTGCCAGCAGCATGGGGACTAGCGGGGGGAACATTCAGTACTTC; CDR3 protein: CASSMGTSGGNIQYF
D gene: TRBD1; J gene: TRBJ1-5; V gene: TRBV7-8; clone size: -; CDR3 DNA: TGTGCCAGCAGCTCGACAGGGGGACCCCAGCATTTT; CDR3 protein: CASSSTGGPQHF
D gene: -; J gene: TRBJ1-3; V gene: TRBV11-2; clone size: -; CDR3 DNA: TGTGCCAGCAGCTCCGGGGCCGGGACTGGAAACACCATATATTTT; CDR3 protein: CASSSGAGTGNTIYF
D gene: TRBD1; J gene: TRBJ2-7; V gene: TRBV5-5; clone size: -; CDR3 DNA: TGTGCCAGCAGCTCATACAGGGGGCTGACGGACGAGCAGTACTTC; CDR3 protein: CASSSYRGLTDEQYF
D gene: -; J gene: TRBJ2-7; V gene: TRBV18; clone size: -; CDR3 DNA: TGTGCCAGCTCTTCCGAGCAGTACTTC; CDR3 protein: CASSSEQYF
D gene: -; J gene: TRBJ1-1; V gene: TRBV6-1; clone size: many; CDR3 DNA: TGTGCCAGCAGTGAGATAATCGGAGACAGTATTAAAGCTTTCTTT; CDR3 protein: CASSEIIGDSIKAFF
D gene: TRBD1; J gene: TRBJ1-4; V gene: TRBV4-1; clone size: -; CDR3 DNA: TGCGCCAGCAGCCGGCAACAGGGGATTAATGAAAAACTGTTTTTT; CDR3 protein: CASSRQQGINEKLFF
D gene: TRBD2; J gene: TRBJ2-3; V gene: TRBV7-6; clone size: -; CDR3 DNA: TGTGCCAGCAGCGCCCTGGCGGGGGGCGGCCGCGGGGGCTTCCCAGATACGCAGTATTTT; CDR3 protein: CASSALAGGGRGGFPDTQYF
D gene: -; J gene: TRBJ2-2; V gene: TRBV28; clone size: once; CDR3 DNA: TGTGCCACCGAAACCTTTTGGGGCGCAGAGAACACCGGGGAGCTGTTTTTT; CDR3 protein: CATETFWGAENTGELFF
D gene: -; J gene: TRBJ2-3; V gene: TRBV7-9; clone size: -; CDR3 DNA: TGTGCCAGCAGCCCGCCGGTTAGCACAGATACGCAGTATTTT; CDR3 protein: CASSPPVSTDTQYF
D gene: -; J gene: TRBJ2-5; V gene: TRBV29-1; clone size: -; CDR3 DNA: TGCAGCACCCATTTGTCGGAGACCCAGTACTTC; CDR3 protein: CSTHLSETQYF
D gene: -; J gene: TRBJ1-1; V gene: TRBV6-5; clone size: few; CDR3 DNA: TGTGCCAGCAAGGAGGAGGCCCACCCCAGCACTGAAGCTTTCTTT; CDR3 protein: CASKEEAHPSTEAFF
D gene: -; J gene: TRBJ2-1; V gene: TRBV7-3; clone size: -; CDR3 DNA: TGTGCCAGCAGCTTAAACCCAATCCGTCCTTCCCACAATGAGCAGTTCTTC; CDR3 protein: CASSLNPIRPSHNEQFF
D gene: -; J gene: TRBJ1-6; V gene: TRBV28; clone size: -; CDR3 DNA: TGTGCCAGCAGGCCTACGATGTTGTCCTATAATTCACCCCTCCACTTT; CDR3 protein: CASRPTMLSYNSPLHF
D gene: TRBD2; J gene: TRBJ2-2; V gene: TRBV5-4; clone size: -; CDR3 DNA: TGTGCCAGCAGCTTGGCCTTGGGACTAGCAGGAACCGGGGAGCTGTTTTTT; CDR3 protein: CASSLALGLAGTGELFF